Below are 2 T cell receptor beta chains sequenced from a single sample in a study of cytomegalovirus exposure and HLA in healthy donors. Use of 60 Vbeta and 13 Jbeta primers characterized the PCR. The data were produced by immunoSEQ multiplex PCR, yet TCRdb's version contains in-frame clones alone and is incomplete. The data hold 150,000 or so clones, with more than 75% observed a single time. Sequencing was done on a sample of PBMCs. These receptors originate from a man aged 25 to 40 in good health and CMV-seropositive.

The chain recombines TRBV5-4 with TRBJ1-3; no reliable D call. This CDR3 is 14 amino acids long. V was cut by 0 bases and J by 8 bases, with 12 bases left in between. Germline loops: CDR1 SGHNT, CDR2 YYREEE (reference sequence). The DNA of the CDR3 is TGTGCCAGCAGCTTGGATCGCGGGGTTTACACCATATATTTT. Protein: CASSLDRGVYTIYF. Full variable domain (missing parts from reference TRBV5-4 and TRBJ1-3): ETGVTQSPTHLIKTRGQQVTLRCSSQSGHNTVSWYQQALGQGPQFIFQYYREEENGRGNFPPRFSGLQFPNYSSELNVNALELDDSALYLCASSLDRGVYTIYFGEGSWLTVV.

The J gene is TRBJ1-4, the V gene TRBV5-1; D may be TRBD1 (5 bases). Trimming took off 4 bases at V and 4 bases at J, with 20 bases between the two ends. The CDR3 loop spans 17 amino acids. The germline V gene encodes CDR1 SGHRS and CDR2 YFSETQ. Here the CDR3 reads CASSLTISDSFNEKLFF. Written as DNA, the CDR3 is TGCGCCAGCAGCCTCACCATCTCCGACAGCTTTAATGAAAAACTGTTTTTT.